The 9 T cell receptor beta chains given below trace back to one sample, sequenced in a study of CD8+CD57+ T cells in acquired aplastic anemia. Investigators profiled TCR beta VDJ and CDR3 from genomic DNA template. TCRdb redid the calling of the reads with MiXCR, one entry per CDR3 protein. The profile shows over 150,000 distinct CDR3 sequences, around 63% of them singletons. CD8+CD57+ cell expansion had been shown by flow cytometry in patients chosen for sequencing. The sequenced sample was sorted CD4+, CD8+, or CD8+CD57+ T cells (not recorded which) from PBMCs. The receptors derive from a human donor with aplastic anemia.

This clonotype was seen a handful of times. V gene TRBV20-1 combines with J gene TRBJ1-3; D gene uncertain. This CDR3 region has 11 residues. Trimming took 6 bases from V and 7 from J, leaving 10 bases between them. CDR1 is DFQATT and CDR2 is SNEGSKA in the germline V gene (reference sequence). CDR3 loop: CSATTSNTIYF. For the CDR3, the DNA is TGCAGTGCCACGACATCCAACACCATATATTTT.

CDR3 DNA: TGCAGTTTGAACCGGGTGACGAATGAGCAGTTCTTC. This gives the protein CSLNRVTNEQFF. The chain is built from TRBV20-1 and TRBJ2-1; no clear D. V was clipped by 8 bases and J by 7 bases, with 15 bases between them. Germline assignment: CDR1 DFQATT and CDR2 SNEGSKA (reference sequence). This CDR3 is 12 amino acids long.

This clonotype was found once. This chain links TRBV7-6 with TRBJ2-5, with TRBD2 matching 16 bases. The trim removed 5 bases at V and 5 bases at J, leaving 2 bases unmatched. The germline gives CDR1 SGHVS, CDR2 FNYEAQ. This CDR3 is built from 15 residues. The CDR3 DNA reads TGTGCCAGCAGCGGGGGACTAGCGGGAGGGGAGACCCAGTACTTC. Amino acids: CASSGGLAGGETQYF.

This chain links TRBV10-3 with TRBJ1-4, with D possibly TRBD1 on 5 matching bases. Germline V gene data show CDR1 as ENHRY and CDR2 as SYGVKD. With 6 bases removed from V and 6 bases from J, the gap between germline ends came to 11 bases. This CDR3 region has 13 residues. This chain's CDR3 is CAIRVGEDEKLFF. The CDR3 DNA reads as TGTGCCATCAGAGTGGGGGAGGATGAAAAACTGTTTTTT.

This chain links TRBV7-9 with TRBJ2-7, with 12 bases aligning to TRBD1. The length of the CDR3 is 16 residues. Trimming cost V 0 bases and J 6 bases; bases outside gene matches: 6. Germline assignment: CDR1 SEHNR and CDR2 FQNEAQ (reference sequence). The CDR3: CASSLAPGQGAGEQYF. CDR3 coding DNA: TGTGCCAGCAGCTTAGCACCGGGACAGGGGGCTGGCGAGCAGTACTTC.

The chain recombines TRBV7-2 with TRBJ2-1; D is unclear. The CDR3 covers 13 residues. Germline lookup yields CDR1 SGHTA and CDR2 FQGNSA. Trimming removed 5 bases at V and 2 bases at J, with 7 bases between. The CDR3 region is CASSPGTYNEQFF. Written as DNA, the CDR3 is TGTGCCAGCAGCCCTGGGACCTACAATGAGCAGTTCTTC.

Note on this clonotype: This may stem from a read error, because a much larger clone lies one nucleotide away. CDR3 coding DNA: TGTGCCAGTAGTATGGTGGGGGGGGGGTCAGGTACGCAGTATTTT. As protein: CASSMVGGGSGTQYF. The V and J genes are TRBV19 and TRBJ2-3; 7 bases line up with TRBD2. Trimming took 3 bases from V and 8 from J; bases not matched to a gene: 11. CDR1 and CDR2 (germline): LNHDA, SQIVND (reference sequence). The CDR3 is made up of 15 amino acids.

V gene TRBV7-9 combines with J gene TRBJ2-7; 9 positions agree with TRBD2. Losses at the gene ends were 5 bases for V and 4 bases for J; bases not matched to a gene: 15. This CDR3 contains 17 residues. Germline V lookup: CDR1 SEHNR, CDR2 FQNEAQ (reference sequence). In DNA, the CDR3 is TGTGCCAGCAGCCAAGATCGATTAGCGGGAGTATCTTACGAGCAGTACTTC. Protein sequence: CASSQDRLAGVSYEQYF.

The CDR3 here is CASSPPTGNEQYF. DNA of the CDR3: TGTGCCAGCAGCCCACCTACAGGGAACGAGCAGTACTTC. The chain recombines TRBV7-9 with TRBJ2-7, with D possibly being TRBD1 (6 bases). Germline lookup yields CDR1 SEHNR and CDR2 FQNEAQ (reference sequence). This CDR3 contains 13 residues. V lost 5 bases and J lost 5, with 13 bases in between.